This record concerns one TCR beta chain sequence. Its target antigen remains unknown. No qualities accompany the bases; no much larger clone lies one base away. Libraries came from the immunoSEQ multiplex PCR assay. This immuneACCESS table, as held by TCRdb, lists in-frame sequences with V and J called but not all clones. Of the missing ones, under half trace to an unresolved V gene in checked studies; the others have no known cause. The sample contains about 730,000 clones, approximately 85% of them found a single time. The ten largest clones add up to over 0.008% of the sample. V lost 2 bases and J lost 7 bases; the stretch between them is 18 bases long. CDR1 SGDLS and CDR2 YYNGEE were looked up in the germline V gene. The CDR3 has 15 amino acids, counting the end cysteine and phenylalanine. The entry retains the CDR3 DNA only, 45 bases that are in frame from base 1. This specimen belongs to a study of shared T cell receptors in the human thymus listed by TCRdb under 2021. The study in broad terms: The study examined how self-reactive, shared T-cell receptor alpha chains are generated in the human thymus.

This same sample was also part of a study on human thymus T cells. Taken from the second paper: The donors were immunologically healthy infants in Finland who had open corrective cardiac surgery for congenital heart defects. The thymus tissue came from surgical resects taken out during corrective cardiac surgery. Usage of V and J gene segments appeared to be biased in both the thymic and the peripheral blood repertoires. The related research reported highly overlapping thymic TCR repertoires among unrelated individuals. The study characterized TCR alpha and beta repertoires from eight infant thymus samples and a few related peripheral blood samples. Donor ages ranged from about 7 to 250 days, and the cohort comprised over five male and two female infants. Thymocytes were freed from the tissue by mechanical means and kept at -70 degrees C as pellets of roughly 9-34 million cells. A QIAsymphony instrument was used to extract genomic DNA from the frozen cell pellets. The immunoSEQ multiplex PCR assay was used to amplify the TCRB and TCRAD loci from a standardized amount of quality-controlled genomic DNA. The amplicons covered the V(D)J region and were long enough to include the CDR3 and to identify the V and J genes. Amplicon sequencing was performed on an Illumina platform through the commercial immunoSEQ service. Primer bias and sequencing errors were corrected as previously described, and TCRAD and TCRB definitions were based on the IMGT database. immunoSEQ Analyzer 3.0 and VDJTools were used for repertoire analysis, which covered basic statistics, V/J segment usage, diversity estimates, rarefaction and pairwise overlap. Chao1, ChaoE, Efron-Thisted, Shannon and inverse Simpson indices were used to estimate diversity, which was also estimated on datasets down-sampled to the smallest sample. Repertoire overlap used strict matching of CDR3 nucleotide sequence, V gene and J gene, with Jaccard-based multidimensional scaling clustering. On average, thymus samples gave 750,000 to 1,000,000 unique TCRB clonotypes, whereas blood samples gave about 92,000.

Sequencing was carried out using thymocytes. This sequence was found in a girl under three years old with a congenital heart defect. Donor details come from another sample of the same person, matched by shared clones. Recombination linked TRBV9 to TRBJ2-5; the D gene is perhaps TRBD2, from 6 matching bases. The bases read TGTGCCAGCAGCGTTTATTCCGGCGGGGCGGGGACCCAGTACTTC. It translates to CASSVYSGGAGTQYF.